This T cell receptor beta chain was found in a study of cytotoxic CD8 clonotypes in ibrutinib-treated CLL. On the study more broadly: Included were 11 to 12 relapsed/refractory and about 15 treatment-naive patients, of whom some 17 were IGHV unmutated.

Findings and caveats of the study: At the start, clonality exceeded age-matched healthy donors and followed circulating CD8+ T-cell counts. Public clonotypes occurred uncommonly; on treatment, they contracted or remained stable.

The intended depth for sequencing was 1 in 200,000 to 1 in 1 million T cells. Produced via immunoSEQ multiplex PCR; TCRdb's table is partial and in-frame only. The data hold tens of thousands of clones, with about 47% observed a single time. This clone has only a few counts. The antigen is unknown. The sequence came from a human donor with chronic lymphocytic leukemia. Source: PBMCs, taken before ibrutinib treatment.

The CDR3 DNA reads TGCAGCGTGACGGACAGGGGGGCTAGGAATGAGCAGTTCTTC. As protein: CSVTDRGARNEQFF. The chain has TRBV29-1 and TRBJ2-1; 10 bases agree with TRBD1. This CDR3 is 14 amino acids long. V was clipped by 6 bases and J by 7 bases; unmatched bases: 9. Germline CDR1 SQVTM, CDR2 ANQGSEA.